This T cell receptor (beta chain) was documented in a study of blood T cell repertoires in COVID-19. Study background: Samples of COVID-19 (acute and convalescent) were obtained from the United States, Italy and Spain. Sources were T cells, B-cell-depleted T cells, or PBMCs; the material itself was cDNA or gDNA.

Self-reported history from a screening survey and questionnaire set each donor's cohort. V was clipped by 4 bases and J by 3 bases; unmatched bases: 6. CDR3 length: 14 amino acids. The germline gives CDR1 SGDLS, CDR2 YYNGEE. Per the original data handling: Researchers report that nucleated cell counts were estimated from reference gene primer amplification. Some clones are missing from TCRdb's copy, which holds only in-frame ones; the method was immunoSEQ multiplex PCR. From that table come the V and J calls and clone size; the DNA was used to work out D and trimming. The table shows around 230,000 clones, with approximately 89% occurring only once.

The sequencing input was PBMCs or T cells enriched from blood (not recorded which). The chain is built from TRBV9 and TRBJ1-1; 7 nucleotides match TRBD1. This sequence was found in a woman aged 25 to 39 with acute COVID-19. The CDR3 is CASSKGTVDTEAFF. The CDR3 DNA reads as TGTGCCAGCAGCAAAGGGACAGTGGACACTGAAGCTTTCTTT.